This TCR beta chain came from a study of T-cell reconstitution after alpha-beta-depleted transplantation in children. Study-wide points: The study reportedly traced alpha-beta T cells about two months after transplant to several hundred expanded graft clones. Among T cells one year after transplant, newly produced cells accounted for most counts and diversity.

TCRbeta library construction was performed incorporating unique molecular identifiers. TCRdb reanalysed the PCR reads using MiXCR and keeps one entry per CDR3 protein. The sample holds 140,000 or so distinct CDR3 sequences, around 8.8% seen once. In this sample, this clonotype turned up a few times. Its antigen remains unidentified. The V segment lost 7 bases and the J segment 11 bases; nucleotides outside the gene matches: 7. Germline V gene lookup returns CDR1 SQVTM and CDR2 ANQGSEA. CDR3 length equals 11 residues. The chain is built from TRBV29-1 and TRBJ2-3; TRBD1 matches at 9 bases. The TCR comes from a female patient between 2 and 15 years old who had a stem cell transplant for congenital amegakaryocytic thrombocytopenia, so the T cells may come from the graft donor. The sample in question was PBMCs, mostly from graft donor cells, obtained 180 days after TCRalphabeta/CD19-depleted stem cell transplant. The DNA of the CDR3 is TGCAGCGCTCCGACAGGGGGGGGGCAGTATTTT. Translating it yields CSAPTGGGQYF.